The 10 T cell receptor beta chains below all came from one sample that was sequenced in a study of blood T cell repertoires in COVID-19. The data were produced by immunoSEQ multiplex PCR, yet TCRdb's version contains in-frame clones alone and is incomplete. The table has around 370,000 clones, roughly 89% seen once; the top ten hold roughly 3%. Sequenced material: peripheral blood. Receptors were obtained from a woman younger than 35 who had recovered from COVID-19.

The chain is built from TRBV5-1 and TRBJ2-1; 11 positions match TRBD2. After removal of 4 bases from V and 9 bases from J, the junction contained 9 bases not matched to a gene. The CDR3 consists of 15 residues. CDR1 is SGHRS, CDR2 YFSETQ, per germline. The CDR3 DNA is TGCGCCAGCAGCGTAGGACTAGCGGGCGGGTCTGAGCAGTTCTTC. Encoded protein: CASSVGLAGGSEQFF.

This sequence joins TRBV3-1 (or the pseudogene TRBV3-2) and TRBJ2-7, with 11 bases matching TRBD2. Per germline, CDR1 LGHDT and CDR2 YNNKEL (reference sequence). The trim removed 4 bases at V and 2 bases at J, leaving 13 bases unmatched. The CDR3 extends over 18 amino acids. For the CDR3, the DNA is TGTGCCAGCAGCCCACCGGATAGACTAGCGGGGATTACCTACGAGCAGTACGTC. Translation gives CASSPPDRLAGITYEQYV.

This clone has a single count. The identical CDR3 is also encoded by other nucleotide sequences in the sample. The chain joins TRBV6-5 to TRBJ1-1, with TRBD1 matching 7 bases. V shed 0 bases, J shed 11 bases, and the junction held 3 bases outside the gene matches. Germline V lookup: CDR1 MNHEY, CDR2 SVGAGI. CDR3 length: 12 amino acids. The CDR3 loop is CASSYSTGEAFF. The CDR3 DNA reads TGTGCCAGCAGTTACTCAACAGGGGAGGCTTTCTTT.

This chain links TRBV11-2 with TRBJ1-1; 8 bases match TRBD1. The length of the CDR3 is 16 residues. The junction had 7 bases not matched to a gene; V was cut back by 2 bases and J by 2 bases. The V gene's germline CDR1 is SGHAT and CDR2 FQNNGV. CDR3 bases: TGTGCCAGCAGCTTAAGCGCAGGGGGCGCAAACACTGAAGCTTTCTTT. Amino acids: CASSLSAGGANTEAFF.

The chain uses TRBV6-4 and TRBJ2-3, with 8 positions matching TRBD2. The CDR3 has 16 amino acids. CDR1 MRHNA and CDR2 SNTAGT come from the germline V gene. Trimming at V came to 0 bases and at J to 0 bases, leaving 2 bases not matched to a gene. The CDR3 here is CASSDSSSGSTDTQYF. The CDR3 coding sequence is TGTGCCAGCAGTGACTCATCTAGCGGGAGCACAGATACGCAGTATTTT.

CDR3 protein: CASSLVGGNTNYGYTF. The CDR3 bases are TGTGCCAGCAGCTTAGTAGGCGGGAACACTAACTATGGCTACACCTTC. V and J are TRBV11-2 and TRBJ1-2; no reliable D call. The CDR3 runs to 16 residues. CDR1 is SGHAT, CDR2 FQNNGV, per germline. Between the trimmed V and J ends, which lost 1 base and 0 bases, there was a span of 12 bases.

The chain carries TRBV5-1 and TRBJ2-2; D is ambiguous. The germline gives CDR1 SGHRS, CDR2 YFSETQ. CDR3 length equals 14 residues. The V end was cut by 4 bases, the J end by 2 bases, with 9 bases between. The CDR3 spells CASSVLSNTGELFF. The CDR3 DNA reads TGCGCCAGCAGCGTGCTAAGTAACACCGGGGAGCTGTTTTTT.

The CDR3 loop reads CASSKDGQGYYGYTF. The CDR3 nucleotides read TGTGCCAGCAGCAAAGACGGACAGGGGTACTATGGCTACACCTTC. The chain couples TRBV5-8 to TRBJ1-2, with 9 bases matching TRBD1. The J segment lost 3 bases and the V segment lost 4 bases, leaving 7 bases of the junction unmatched. The length of the CDR3 is 15 residues. The germline V gene encodes CDR1 SGHTS and CDR2 YDEGEE.

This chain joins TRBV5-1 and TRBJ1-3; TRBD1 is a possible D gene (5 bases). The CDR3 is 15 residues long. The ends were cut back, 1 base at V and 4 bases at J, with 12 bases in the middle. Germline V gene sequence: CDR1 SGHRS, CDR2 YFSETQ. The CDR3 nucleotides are TGCGCCAGCAGCTTGACGGGGGGTTACGGAAACACCATATATTTT. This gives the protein CASSLTGGYGNTIYF.

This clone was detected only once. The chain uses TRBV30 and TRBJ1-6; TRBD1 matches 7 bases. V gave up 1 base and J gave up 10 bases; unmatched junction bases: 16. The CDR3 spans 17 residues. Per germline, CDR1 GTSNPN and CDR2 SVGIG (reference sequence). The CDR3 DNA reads TGTGCCTGGAGTGCCCGACAGGGCGCTTCGAGGTCCTCACCCCTCCACTTT. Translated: CAWSARQGASRSSPLHF.